This T cell receptor beta chain emerged from a study of blood T cell repertoires in COVID-19. As for the study in general: Acute and convalescent COVID-19 samples came from the United States, Italy and Spain. PBMCs, B-cell-depleted T cells, or T cells provided the cDNA or gDNA that made up the material.

The germline V gene encodes CDR1 MGHRA and CDR2 YSYEKL. The CDR3 runs 15 residues. Trimming removed 3 bases from V and 7 bases from J; junction bases left unmatched: 7. Original processing methods: Researchers report that nucleated cell counts were estimated from reference gene primer amplification. Method: immunoSEQ multiplex PCR; TCRdb's copy keeps in-frame clones and lacks some. V and J calls and clone size are given by that table; D and trimming were obtained from the DNA. Among around 94,000 clones listed, 75% to 95% were seen once. The sequence came from a man aged 18 to 35 with acute or convalescent COVID-19. Source material: peripheral blood. The chain employs TRBV4-1 and TRBJ1-1, with TRBD1 matching 11 bases. As DNA, the CDR3 is TGCGCCAGCAGCCAGGCCGGGACAGGGGGTGTTGAAGCTTTCTTT. This sequence encodes CASSQAGTGGVEAFF.